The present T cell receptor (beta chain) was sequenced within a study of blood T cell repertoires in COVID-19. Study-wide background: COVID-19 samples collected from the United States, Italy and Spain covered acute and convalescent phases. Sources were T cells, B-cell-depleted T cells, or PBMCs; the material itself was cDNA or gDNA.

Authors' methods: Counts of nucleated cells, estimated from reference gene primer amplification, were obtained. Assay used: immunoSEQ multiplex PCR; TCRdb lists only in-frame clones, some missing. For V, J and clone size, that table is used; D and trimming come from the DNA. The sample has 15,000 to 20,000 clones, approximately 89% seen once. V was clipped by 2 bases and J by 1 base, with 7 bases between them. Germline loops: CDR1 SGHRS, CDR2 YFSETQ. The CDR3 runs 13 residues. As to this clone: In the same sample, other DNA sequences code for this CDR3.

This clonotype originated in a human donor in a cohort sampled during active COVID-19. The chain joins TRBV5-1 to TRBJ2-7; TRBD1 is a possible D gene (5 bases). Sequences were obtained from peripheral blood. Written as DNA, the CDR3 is TGCGCCAGCAGCTTCCAGGGTTCCTACGAGCAGTACTTC. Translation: CASSFQGSYEQYF.